The clone carrying this T cell receptor (beta chain) was seen many times. The antigen remains unidentified. The data originate from a study of identical twins. Whole-study results and caveats: The models systematically underestimated how much out-of-frame TCR alpha was shared in monozygotic twins.

The CDR3 extends over 13 amino acids. V was trimmed by 3 bases and J by 4 bases, leaving 9 bases between them. TCRdb reprocessed the 5' RACE reads via MiXCR and lists one record per CDR3 protein. The sample includes approximately 670,000 distinct CDR3 sequences, 5.5% to 6.5% of them seen just once. This receptor was taken from a man in his late teens or twenties in good health. The rearrangement links TRBV12-3 or TRBV12-4 to TRBJ2-5; no clear D. Sequencing was carried out using naive T cells sorted from blood. This CDR3 is CASSFGLRETQYF. DNA for the CDR3: TGTGCCAGCAGTTTCGGCTTGAGAGAGACCCAGTACTTC.